The next 15 T cell receptor beta chains were all read from a single sample in a study of T cells after yellow fever vaccination (dated by TCRdb to the late 2010s). What the treatment or condition label conveys for this sample: live attenuated yellow fever vaccine strain. Library method: 5' RACE. The sample was run on an Illumina HiSeq 2500. TCRdb applied fastp at Q25 and MiXCR to the public reads, then kept only in-frame beta chains. Entries that share a CDR3 protein sequence are merged under the most common genes and DNA. The table for this sample lists 240,000 or so distinct CDR3 sequences; around 7% of them were counted only once. The ten top clones hold approximately 0.84% of the sample. The sequenced sample was CD4+ T cells sorted from PBMCs, obtained 15 days after the yellow fever booster vaccination. The receptors originated from a man aged 25-45 years who received the YFV17D yellow fever vaccine.

The V and J genes are TRBV7-2 and TRBJ2-4; a possible D gene is TRBD2 (7 bases). The V gene lost 1 base and the J gene lost 6 bases, with 10 bases spanning the gap. The CDR3 loop spans 14 amino acids. Germline-derived CDR1 and CDR2 are SGHTA and FQGNSA. The CDR3 DNA sequence: TGTGCCAGCAGCTTAGATAGGGGGGGAAACATTCAGTACTTC. Protein: CASSLDRGGNIQYF. The variable domain in full, completed from reference TRBV7-2 and TRBJ2-4, reads GAGVSQSPSNKVTEKGKDVELRCDPISGHTALYWYRQSLGQGLEFLIYFQGNSAPDKSGLPSDRFSAERTGGSVSTLTIQRTQQEDSAVYLCASSLDRGGNIQYFGAGTRLSVL.

The table lists this clonotype with many counts. The chain is built from TRBV3-1 and TRBJ1-1; D perhaps matches TRBD1 (6 bases). V lost 4 bases to trimming and J lost 8 bases, with 11 bases between them. This CDR3 spans 12 amino acids. From germline, CDR1 is LGHDT and CDR2 YNNKEL (reference sequence). The CDR3 reads CASSPRTEEAFF. CDR3 DNA: TGTGCCAGCAGCCCTCGGACAGAGGAAGCTTTCTTT.

This clonotype came up many times. The rearrangement links TRBV7-8 to TRBJ2-1; no clear D. The CDR3 spans 12 residues. Germline values: CDR1 SGHVS, CDR2 FQNEAQ. V lost 2 bases, J lost 10 bases, and 9 bases lay in between. In DNA, the CDR3 is TGTGCCAGCAGCTTATTGTCCAAGGAGCAGTTCTTC. Its protein is CASSLLSKEQFF.

This clonotype was detected a few times. The chain recombines TRBV7-3 with TRBJ2-1; D is tentatively TRBD1 or TRBD2 (5 bases each). Trimming shortened V by 2 bases and J by 12 bases, and 23 bases separated the two germline ends. CDR1 and CDR2 from the germline V gene are SGHTA and FQGTGA. This CDR3 comprises 16 residues. CDR3 residues: CASSLVIDGRMRGQFF. The CDR3 bases are TGTGCCAGCAGCTTAGTAATAGATGGGAGAATGAGGGGGCAGTTCTTC. The full variable domain, rest sourced from reference TRBV7-3 and TRBJ2-1, is GAGVSQTPSNKVTEKGKYVELRCDPISGHTALYWYRQSLGQGPEFLIYFQGTGAADDSGLPNDRFFAVRPEGSVSTLKIQRTERGDSAVYLCASSLVIDGRMRGQFFGPGTRLTVL.

For this clonotype: A read error may be the cause here, since a much bigger clone is one base away. V gene TRBV3-1 combines with J gene TRBJ1-3; possibly TRBD1 for D (5 bases). The germline V gene encodes CDR1 LGHDT and CDR2 YNNKEL (reference sequence). This CDR3 region has 12 residues. CDR3 protein: CASIQDTGTIYF. The CDR3 DNA sequence: TGTGCCAGCATCCAAGATACAGGCACCATATATTTT.

This clonotype was seen only a few times. The chain carries TRBV5-1 and TRBJ2-1, with TRBD1 matching over 7 bases. Germline CDR1 is SGHRS and CDR2 is YFSETQ. The length of the CDR3 is 17 residues. The junction had 14 bases not matched to a gene; V was cut back by 4 bases and J by 4 bases. The DNA of the CDR3 is TGCGCCAGCAGCAAATTCCTCGGGGCAGGGGGATACAATGAGCAGTTCTTC. As protein: CASSKFLGAGGYNEQFF.

Many counts were recorded for this clonotype. This chain joins TRBV29-1 and TRBJ2-5; D perhaps matches TRBD1 (5 bases). The CDR3 runs to 14 residues. The V end lost 5 bases, the J end lost 1 base, and 14 bases lay between the germline ends. The germline V gene encodes CDR1 SQVTM and CDR2 ANQGSEA. The CDR3 protein is CSVTLWGLQETQYF. The CDR3 nucleotides are TGCAGCGTTACTTTGTGGGGCCTCCAAGAGACCCAGTACTTC.

V and J are TRBV12-3 or TRBV12-4 and TRBJ2-2; tentative D call: TRBD2 (5 bases). The V end lost 3 bases, the J end lost 8 bases, and 13 bases lay between the germline ends. This CDR3 contains 14 residues. As DNA, the CDR3 is TGTGCCAGCAGTTTGGCTGCTCGAGGGGGGGAGCTGTTTTTT. This encodes CASSLAARGGELFF.

This clonotype was recorded at least ten times. CDR3 bases: TGTGCCAGCAGCACTTCCTCCTCCGTAGCGACCAATGAGCAGTTCTTC. This gives the protein CASSTSSSVATNEQFF. The chain is built from TRBV7-2 and TRBJ2-1; TRBD2 is a possible D gene (5 bases). Germline assignment: CDR1 SGHTA and CDR2 FQGNSA. The CDR3 has 16 amino acids. V was shortened by 5 bases and J by 6 bases, with 20 bases between the two germline ends.

This sequence joins TRBV5-1 and TRBJ2-3; 10 positions agree with TRBD1. J gave up 10 bases and V 3 bases, and 11 bases lay outside the gene matches. Germline CDR1 and CDR2: SGHRS and YFSETQ. The CDR3 sequence is 15 residues long. The CDR3 loop reads CASSSGTGAGRAQYF. In DNA form, the CDR3 reads TGCGCCAGCAGCTCCGGGACAGGGGCTGGCCGGGCGCAGTATTTT.

The sample holds many counts of this clonotype. The rearrangement uses TRBV28 and TRBJ2-7; the match to TRBD2 covers 10 bases. The V and J ends lost 2 bases and 4 bases, in that order; junction bases with no gene match: 5. Per the germline V gene, CDR1 is MDHEN and CDR2 is SYDVKM. The CDR3 sequence is 15 residues long. The CDR3 nucleotides read TGTGCCAGCAGTTTAGCTAGCGGGAGCCTATACGAGCAGTACTTC. Protein sequence: CASSLASGSLYEQYF.

The chain recombines TRBV18 with TRBJ2-5; D call uncertain. The CDR3 sequence is 15 residues long. Trimming pared 4 bases from V and 6 bases from J, leaving 18 bases between. Germline CDR1 is KGHSH and CDR2 is LQKENI. CDR3 amino acids: CASSLFERGGKTQYF. The CDR3 DNA is TGTGCCAGCTCACTATTCGAGCGCGGCGGTAAGACCCAGTACTTC.

This clonotype was detected a few times. The chain uses TRBV20-1 and TRBJ2-7, with a possible D match to TRBD1 (7 bases). Deletions cut 4 bases from V and 4 bases from J, with 14 bases between. This CDR3 has 13 amino acids. The germline CDR1 and CDR2 sequences are DFQATT and SNEGSKA (reference sequence). DNA for the CDR3: TGCAGTGCTAAGCAGGGGGGATGGTACGAGCAGTACTTC. Amino acids: CSAKQGGWYEQYF.

The chain links TRBV29-1 to TRBJ2-7; D gene uncertain. This CDR3 spans 12 amino acids. The germline V gene has CDR1 SQVTM and CDR2 ANQGSEA. Trimming took 4 bases from V and 2 from J, leaving 9 bases between them. The CDR3 nucleotides are TGCAGCGTTGGGCCAGATACCTACGAGCAGTACTTC. It translates to CSVGPDTYEQYF.

This clonotype was detected a few times. The chain carries TRBV19 and TRBJ2-7, with D maybe TRBD2 (6 bases). CDR1 is LNHDA, CDR2 SQIVND, per germline (reference sequence). The CDR3 spans 12 residues. V was cut by 1 base and J by 6 bases, with 7 bases left in between. The DNA of the CDR3 is TGTGCCAGTAGTATAGGGGGAGGCGAGCAGTACTTC. Protein sequence: CASSIGGGEQYF. The whole variable domain, filled in from reference TRBV19 and TRBJ2-7, reads DGGITQSPKYLFRKEGQNVTLSCEQNLNHDAMYWYRQDPGQGLRLIYYSQIVNDFQKGDIAEGYSVSREKKESFPLTVTSAQKNPTAFYLCASSIGGGEQYFGPGTRLTVT.